A single sample is the source of the 4 T cell receptor beta chains below, sequenced in a study of radiation and T cells in renal cell carcinoma. As for time point: baseline pretreatment blood. Regarding treatment: 15 Gy SBRT to primary tumor, nephrectomy 4 weeks later. Clones were sequenced by immunoSEQ multiplex PCR, and TCRdb holds only the in-frame ones, with some missing. The data contain approximately 45,000 clones, approximately 83% of them singletons. The starting material was blood, obtained from a patient whose treatment included radiotherapy and nephrectomy. Every receptor here comes from a woman in her 70s with renal cell carcinoma.

In its sample, this clone was seen once. The chain is built from TRBV7-2 and TRBJ2-3; weak D call: TRBD2 (6 bases). Looked up from germline, CDR1 is SGHTA and CDR2 is FQGNSA. CDR3 length equals 15 residues. V was clipped by 2 bases and J by 3 bases, with 12 bases between them. The CDR3 protein is CASSLFGSGTDTQYF. CDR3 DNA sequence: TGTGCCAGCAGCTTATTCGGGAGTGGTACAGATACGCAGTATTTT.

The chain links TRBV21-1 to TRBJ2-5; the D segment call TRBD2 is taken from the table without a DNA check. TRBV21-1 is designated a pseudogene. The CDR3 is 17 amino acids. The CDR3 region has the DNA TGTGCCAGCAGCTCGACTAGCGGGAGGGTGCGGTGGGAGACCCAGTACTTC. This gives the protein CASSSTSGRVRWETQYF.

The chain is built from TRBV19 and TRBJ2-3, with TRBD1 identical over 7 bases. The CDR3 sequence is 15 residues long. Trimming removed 3 bases from V and 3 bases from J; junction bases left unmatched: 6. Germline CDR1 LNHDA, CDR2 SQIVND (reference sequence). CDR3 residues: CASSMNRGETDTQYF. CDR3 sequence (DNA): TGTGCCAGTAGTATGAACAGGGGTGAAACAGATACGCAGTATTTT. Filled out from reference TRBV19 and TRBJ2-3, the complete variable domain reads DGGITQSPKYLFRKEGQNVTLSCEQNLNHDAMYWYRQDPGQGLRLIYYSQIVNDFQKGDIAEGYSVSREKKESFPLTVTSAQKNPTAFYLCASSMNRGETDTQYFGPGTRLTVL.

The V gene is TRBV10-2, the J gene TRBJ2-7; 7 bases are a match to TRBD2. The CDR3 totals 12 residues. Germline lookup yields CDR1 WSHSY and CDR2 SAAADI. Trimming cost V 8 bases and J 4 bases; bases outside gene matches: 5. The CDR3 sequence is CASRDYQYEQYF. Here the CDR3 DNA reads TGCGCCAGCCGGGACTACCAATACGAGCAGTACTTC.